This section outlines one T cell receptor (beta chain) sequence together with its context. Original analysis: From reference gene primer amplification, estimates of nucleated cell counts were derived. Some clones are missing from TCRdb's copy, which holds only in-frame ones; the method was immunoSEQ multiplex PCR. The D gene and trimming were derived from the DNA, and the V and J assignments and clone size from that table. The sample contains 50,000 to 65,000 clones, over 75% of which appear only once. The germline V gene has CDR1 LNHDA and CDR2 SQIVND (reference sequence). Trimming cost V 5 bases and J 2 bases, with 10 bases left between them. The CDR3 is 14 residues long. This record comes from a study of blood T cell repertoires in COVID-19. Study as a whole: Donors in the United States, Italy and Spain gave samples during acute or convalescent COVID-19. PBMCs, B-cell-depleted T cells, or T cells provided the cDNA or gDNA that made up the material.

The sample taken for sequencing was peripheral blood. V and J are TRBV19 and TRBJ2-1, with D perhaps matching TRBD2 (5 bases). This clonotype was obtained from a man aged 35-49 years with active COVID-19. CDR3 DNA sequence: TGTGCCAGTAGTCGTAGCGCGGCCTACAATGAGCAGTTCTTC. It yields the protein CASSRSAAYNEQFF.